This T cell receptor (beta chain) was sequenced in a study of cytotoxic CD8 clonotypes in ibrutinib-treated CLL. Germline assignment: CDR1 SGHDT and CDR2 YYEEEE. The V and J ends lost 2 bases and 2 bases, in that order; junction bases with no gene match: 2. The CDR3 extends over 14 amino acids. Using immunoSEQ multiplex PCR, the repertoire was profiled, and TCRdb retains in-frame clones only, with some absent. Here the sample spans about 63,000 clones, 45% to 60% being singletons. This clone has only a few counts. The sequencing here drew on PBMCs, taken after 12 months of ibrutinib treatment. The chain joins TRBV5-6 to TRBJ1-2; the match to TRBD1 covers 8 bases. The receptor was isolated from a human donor with chronic lymphocytic leukemia. In DNA, the CDR3 is TGTGCCAGCAGCTTACAGGGGGAAAACTATGGCTACACCTTC. It specifies CASSLQGENYGYTF.